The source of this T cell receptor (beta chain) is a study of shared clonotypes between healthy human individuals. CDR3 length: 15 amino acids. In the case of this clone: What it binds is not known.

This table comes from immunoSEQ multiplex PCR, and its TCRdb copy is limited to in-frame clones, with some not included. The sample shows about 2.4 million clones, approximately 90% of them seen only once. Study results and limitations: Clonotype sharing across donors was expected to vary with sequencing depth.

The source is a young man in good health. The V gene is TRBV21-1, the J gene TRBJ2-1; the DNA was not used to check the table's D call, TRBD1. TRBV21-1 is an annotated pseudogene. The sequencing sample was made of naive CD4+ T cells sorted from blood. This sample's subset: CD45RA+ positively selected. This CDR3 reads CASSKGRVGHDEQFF. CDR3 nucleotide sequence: TGTGCCAGCAGCAAGGGCAGGGTGGGTCACGATGAGCAGTTCTTC.